These 20 T cell receptor beta chains share one sample of origin, sequenced in a study of T-cell reconstitution after alpha-beta-depleted transplantation in children. Unique molecular identifiers were used to barcode this TCRbeta library. One entry per CDR3 protein results from TCRdb running MiXCR on the PCR reads. Of around 210,000 distinct CDR3 sequences listed, around 7% are singletons. The material was PBMCs, obtained before TCRalphabeta/CD19-depleted stem cell transplant. The receptors here all came from a boy younger than 10 with acute lymphoblastic leukemia, due to receive a stem cell transplant.

This clonotype was recorded many times. The chain has TRBV7-2 and TRBJ2-2; D is unclear. V lost 3 bases, J lost 6 bases, and 17 bases lay in between. In germline, CDR1 is SGHTA, CDR2 FQGNSA. The CDR3 extends over 16 amino acids. In DNA, the CDR3 is TGTGCCAGCAGCTTCGGACCGGTCTATGAAGCCGGGGAGCTGTTTTTT. Its translation is CASSFGPVYEAGELFF.

This clonotype showed up many times. The chain has TRBV10-2 and TRBJ2-5; D ambiguous. The CDR3 runs to 14 residues. Trimming took 3 bases from V and 7 from J, leaving 15 bases between them. CDR1 and CDR2 from the germline V gene are WSHSY and SAAADI. CDR3 loop: CASSELNGLGTQYF. DNA of the CDR3: TGCGCCAGCAGTGAATTGAACGGGTTAGGGACCCAGTACTTC.

This clonotype has a handful of counts. The chain carries TRBV29-1 and TRBJ1-1; D is ambiguous. This CDR3 has 11 residues. V was shortened by 5 bases and J by 0 bases, with 4 bases between the two germline ends. Germline lookup yields CDR1 SQVTM and CDR2 ANQGSEA. The CDR3, as DNA: TGCAGCGTTTGTATGAACACTGAAGCTTTCTTT. Translation gives CSVCMNTEAFF.

This clonotype came up many times. The J gene is TRBJ2-5, the V gene TRBV7-2; possibly TRBD2 for D (6 bases). The CDR3 consists of 14 residues. Germline CDR1 reads SGHTA; CDR2 reads FQGNSA. Trimming pared 5 bases from V and 5 bases from J, leaving 15 bases between. For the CDR3, the DNA is TGTGCCAGCAGCCGCAGGGTTGGGGGGGAGACCCAGTACTTC. It yields the protein CASSRRVGGETQYF.

This clonotype was detected many times. The chain joins TRBV7-9 to TRBJ1-1, with TRBD1 as a possible D gene (5 bases). The CDR3 runs 15 residues. V was cut by 5 bases and J by 1 base, with 14 bases left in between. CDR1 and CDR2 from the germline V gene are SEHNR and FQNEAQ (reference sequence). The CDR3 loop is CASSPSGTANTEAFF. The CDR3 DNA follows: TGTGCCAGCAGCCCCTCCGGGACGGCGAACACTGAAGCTTTCTTT. The full variable domain, with the rest looked up from reference TRBV7-9 and TRBJ1-1, is DTGVSQNPRHKITKRGQNVTFRCDPISEHNRLYWYRQTLGQGPEFLTYFQNEAQLEKSRLLSDRFSAERPKGSFSTLEIQRTEQGDSAMYLCASSPSGTANTEAFFGQGTRLTVV.

The chain is built from TRBV29-1 and TRBJ2-1, with 9 positions matching TRBD2. The CDR3 is 12 amino acids. Looked up from germline, CDR1 is SQVTM and CDR2 is ANQGSEA. The trim removed 7 bases at V and 5 bases at J, leaving 3 bases unmatched. The DNA for the CDR3 is TGCAGCGAGGGCGGGGGGGACAATGAGCAGTTCTTC. It specifies CSEGGGDNEQFF.

This clonotype was detected ten times or more. The CDR3, as DNA: TGTGCCAGCGAACTTAGCGGGAGGTTGGACGAGCAGTACTTC. Amino acid sequence: CASELSGRLDEQYF. This sequence joins TRBV2 and TRBJ2-7, with 10 nucleotides matching TRBD2. CDR1 is SNHLY, CDR2 FYNNEI, per germline. With 8 bases clipped from V and 5 bases from J, the junction kept 9 bases outside the gene matches. This CDR3 comprises 14 residues. The full variable domain, in which reference TRBV2 and TRBJ2-7 provide the parts outside the CDR3, is EPEVTQTPSHQVTQMGQEVILRCVPISNHLYFYWYRQILGQKVEFLVSFYNNEISEKSEIFDDQFSVERPDGSNFTLKIRSTKLEDSAMYFCASELSGRLDEQYFGPGTRLTVT.

This clonotype was recorded a few times. The chain is built from TRBV28 and TRBJ2-5; D is perhaps TRBD1 (6 bases). This CDR3 is built from 14 residues. The ends were cut back, 7 bases at V and 5 bases at J, with 17 bases in the middle. Looked up from germline, CDR1 is MDHEN and CDR2 is SYDVKM. CDR3 sequence: CASTRPRGGETQYF. The CDR3 DNA reads TGTGCCAGCACCCGCCCCAGGGGCGGGGAGACCCAGTACTTC.

Ten or more counts support this clonotype. J is TRBJ2-1 and V is TRBV7-3; TRBD2 matches 10 bases. The length of the CDR3 is 15 residues. The germline gives CDR1 SGHTA, CDR2 FQGTGA. The trim removed 9 bases at V and 7 bases at J, leaving 12 bases unmatched. The DNA of the CDR3 is TGTGCCAGTACCTTAGCGGGGGGAGGGTGGAATGAGCAGTTCTTC. It is translated as CASTLAGGGWNEQFF. Supplemented by reference TRBV7-3 and TRBJ2-1, the full variable domain reads GAGVSQTPSNKVTEKGKYVELRCDPISGHTALYWYRQSLGQGPEFLIYFQGTGAADDSGLPNDRFFAVRPEGSVSTLKIQRTERGDSAVYLCASTLAGGGWNEQFFGPGTRLTVL.

This clonotype was found many times. The chain links TRBV10-2 to TRBJ1-5, with D possibly being TRBD1 (6 bases). The V end lost 3 bases, the J end lost 7 bases, and 19 bases lay between the germline ends. Germline CDR1 WSHSY, CDR2 SAAADI. This CDR3 has 16 amino acids. The CDR3 nucleotides read TGCGCCAGCAGTGACCTTCGGACAGTCGTTGGGCAGCCCCAGCATTTT. Encoded protein: CASSDLRTVVGQPQHF.

The chain links TRBV7-9 to TRBJ1-2; D might be TRBD1 (5 bases). The CDR3 extends over 17 amino acids. CDR1 and CDR2 from the germline V gene are SEHNR and FQNEAQ (reference sequence). V was pared by 5 bases and J by 2 bases, with 21 bases between. The CDR3 nucleotides are TGTGCCAGCAGCACGTGGCCCAGGGTGATTAAGAACTATGGCTACACCTTC. This translates into CASSTWPRVIKNYGYTF. Looking up the rest from reference TRBV7-9 and TRBJ1-2 gives the full variable domain: DTGVSQNPRHKITKRGQNVTFRCDPISEHNRLYWYRQTLGQGPEFLTYFQNEAQLEKSRLLSDRFSAERPKGSFSTLEIQRTEQGDSAMYLCASSTWPRVIKNYGYTFGSGTRLTVV.

The chain combines TRBV20-1 with TRBJ2-5; D may be TRBD2 (6 bases). CDR1 and CDR2 from the germline V gene are DFQATT and SNEGSKA (reference sequence). The germline V and J ends were trimmed by 5 bases and 14 bases, with 27 bases remaining between them. This CDR3 is 14 amino acids long. The CDR3 nucleotides are TGCAGTGCTCAAGACCCTGTCCGCCGGGACTGGAACTACTTC. Translated: CSAQDPVRRDWNYF.

This clonotype was seen repeatedly, ten times or more. The genes are TRBV20-1 and TRBJ2-1; 9 bases are a match to TRBD2. V lost 4 bases and J lost 6; bases outside the gene matches: 4. Germline V CDR1 and CDR2: DFQATT, SNEGSKA (reference sequence). The CDR3 loop spans 13 amino acids. This CDR3 reads CSAKAGGANEQFF. CDR3 bases: TGCAGTGCTAAGGCGGGAGGGGCCAATGAGCAGTTCTTC.

V is TRBV4-1 and J is TRBJ2-1, with D possibly being TRBD2 (6 bases). The V end lost 4 bases, the J end lost 3 bases, and 19 bases lay between the germline ends. CDR1 and CDR2 (germline): MGHRA, YSYEKL. This CDR3 region has 17 residues. CDR3 nucleotides: TGCGCCAGCAGCCCTGAGCTAGTCCGGGAGCTCTACAATGAGCAGTTCTTC. This codes for CASSPELVRELYNEQFF.

This clonotype occurred many times. V is TRBV28 and J is TRBJ2-3; maybe TRBD2 (7 bases). There are 14 residues in the CDR3. Germline V lookup: CDR1 MDHEN, CDR2 SYDVKM. V was shortened by 6 bases and J by 2 bases, with 12 bases between the two germline ends. CDR3 loop: CASRLRGLTDTQYF. The CDR3 DNA follows: TGTGCCAGCAGGTTGCGGGGGCTCACAGATACGCAGTATTTT.

This clonotype came up many times. The chain has TRBV15 and TRBJ2-1; 7 nucleotides agree with TRBD1. Germline loops: CDR1 LNHNV, CDR2 YYDKDF (reference sequence). The length of the CDR3 is 14 residues. V dropped 5 bases and J dropped 4; count of bases not matched to a gene: 5. CDR3 in DNA: TGTGCCACCAGCTTAGGACAGGTATACAATGAGCAGTTCTTC. This codes for CATSLGQVYNEQFF.

This clonotype occurred a few times. The chain employs TRBV12-3 or TRBV12-4 and TRBJ2-7, with no clear D. The V gene lost 3 bases and the J gene lost 0 bases, with 15 bases spanning the gap. CDR3 size: 16 residues. CDR3 residues: CASSFIRPGPSYEQYF. Written as DNA, the CDR3 is TGTGCCAGCAGTTTCATCCGGCCCGGTCCCTCCTACGAGCAGTACTTC.

In this sample, this clonotype turned up many times. The rearrangement links TRBV6-5 to TRBJ2-7, with 7 bases identical to TRBD2. CDR3 length: 14 residues. From germline, CDR1 is MNHEY and CDR2 SVGAGI. Losses at the gene ends were 4 bases for V and 2 bases for J; bases not matched to a gene: 5. This CDR3 reads CASSFQTSPYEQYF. The CDR3 DNA sequence: TGTGCCAGCAGTTTCCAGACTAGCCCCTACGAGCAGTACTTC.

This clonotype came up many times. The V gene is TRBV7-2, the J gene TRBJ2-7, with D perhaps matching TRBD2 (5 bases). In germline, CDR1 is SGHTA, CDR2 FQGNSA. The CDR3 has 14 residues. V gave up 5 bases and J gave up 12 bases, with 23 bases separating them. CDR3 sequence reads: CASSPLFMDLGRYF. The CDR3 bases are TGTGCCAGCAGCCCACTATTCATGGACTTAGGGCGGTACTTC.

This clonotype occurred a few times. This CDR3 reads CASVVGRMNTEAFF. In DNA, the CDR3 is TGTGCCAGCGTTGTGGGCAGGATGAACACTGAAGCTTTCTTT. The gene calls are TRBV2 and TRBJ1-1; D not resolved. Germline CDR1 is SNHLY and CDR2 is FYNNEI. This CDR3 has 14 residues. Trimming shortened V by 8 bases and J by 0 bases, and 13 bases separated the two germline ends.